The 23 T cell receptor beta chains below were found in one sample sequenced in a study of identical twins. TCRdb ran MiXCR on the 5' RACE reads and lists one entry per CDR3 protein. The data hold a few hundred thousand distinct CDR3 sequences, with 15% to 20% observed a single time. Specimen: naive T cells sorted from blood. These receptors came from a man between 50 and 59 years old in good health.

The table lists this clonotype with many counts. The gene calls are TRBV20-1 and TRBJ2-5; 10 bases fit TRBD2. J gave up 3 bases and V 0 bases, and 1 base lay outside the gene matches. Germline CDR1 DFQATT, CDR2 SNEGSKA (reference sequence). This CDR3 is built from 14 residues. Here the CDR3 reads CSARDTSGEETQYF. CDR3 bases: TGCAGTGCTAGAGATACTAGCGGGGAAGAGACCCAGTACTTC.

This clonotype was recorded a few times. The CDR3 protein is CASSLSWASDTQYF. The CDR3 coding sequence is TGTGCCAGCAGCTTAAGTTGGGCTAGCGATACGCAGTATTTT. The rearrangement uses TRBV7-2 and TRBJ2-3, with D perhaps matching TRBD2 (5 bases). Germline V gene data show CDR1 as SGHTA and CDR2 as FQGNSA. The CDR3 sequence is 14 residues long. Trimming took off 2 bases at V and 6 bases at J, with 12 bases between the two ends.

The chain combines TRBV6-5 with TRBJ2-3; TRBD2 matches at 14 bases. Germline V lookup: CDR1 MNHEY, CDR2 SVGAGI. With 2 bases clipped from V and 8 bases from J, the junction kept 12 bases outside the gene matches. CDR3 length: 18 amino acids. The CDR3 is CASSYLRTSGGPPPTQYF. CDR3 bases: TGTGCCAGCAGTTACCTTCGGACTAGCGGGGGGCCCCCCCCTACGCAGTATTTT.

The V call is TRBV9, the J call TRBJ1-1; 11 nucleotides align to TRBD1. The junction had 9 bases not matched to a gene; V was cut back by 4 bases and J by 7 bases. Looked up from germline, CDR1 is SGDLS and CDR2 is YYNGEE. This CDR3 spans 15 amino acids. In nucleotides, the CDR3 is TGTGCCAGCAGCTCCTGGGACAGGGGGAGGGGTGAAGCTTTCTTT. It codes for CASSSWDRGRGEAFF.

This clonotype came up a few times. The V call is TRBV4-3, the J call TRBJ2-1; TRBD2 might be the D (5 bases). The germline CDR1 and CDR2 sequences are LGHNA and YSLEER. The length of the CDR3 is 14 residues. V was cut by 3 bases and J by 10 bases, with 16 bases left in between. The CDR3 sequence: CASSHPRASREQFF. The DNA of the CDR3 is TGCGCCAGCAGCCACCCCCGGGCTAGCCGGGAGCAGTTCTTC.

This clonotype was seen only once. The genes are TRBV30 and TRBJ1-1; TRBD1 matches 11 bases. Losses at the gene ends were 4 bases for V and 5 bases for J; bases not matched to a gene: 3. Germline CDR1 reads GTSNPN; CDR2 reads SVGIG (reference sequence). The length of the CDR3 is 13 residues. In nucleotides, the CDR3 is TGTGCCTGGACCCGGGACAGGGGGACTGAAGCTTTCTTT. It encodes CAWTRDRGTEAFF. The variable domain in full, with the rest retrieved from reference TRBV30 and TRBJ1-1, is SQTIHQWPATLVQPVGSPLSLECTVEGTSNPNLYWYRQAAGRGLQLLFYSVGIGQISSEVPQNLSASRPQDRQFILSSKKLLLSDSGFYLCAWTRDRGTEAFFGQGTRLTVV.

This clonotype was seen only a few times. This chain links TRBV4-3 with TRBJ1-1, with D hard to call. The CDR3 has 15 amino acids. Germline V CDR1 and CDR2: LGHNA, YSLEER. The V end was cut by 4 bases, the J end by 0 bases, with 12 bases between. CDR3 DNA sequence: TGCGCCAGCAGCCCACATGGCTCCGTGAACACTGAAGCTTTCTTT. Amino acid sequence: CASSPHGSVNTEAFF.

The CDR3 protein is CASSLQGARYGYTF. For the CDR3, the DNA is TGTGCCAGCAGTCTACAGGGGGCTCGGTATGGCTACACCTTC. V usage is TRBV6-2 or TRBV6-3 and J usage is TRBJ1-2, with TRBD1 identical over 9 bases. The CDR3 is 14 residues long. CDR1 MNHEY and CDR2 SVGEGT come from the germline V gene. V shed 5 bases and J 5 bases; nucleotides not matched to a gene: 6.

The genes are TRBV5-1 and TRBJ2-1; TRBD2 matches at 12 bases. Germline CDR1 reads SGHRS; CDR2 reads YFSETQ. V gave up 0 bases and J gave up 9 bases; unmatched junction bases: 13. This CDR3 spans 18 amino acids. For the CDR3, the DNA is TGCGCCAGCAGCTTGGCCATACATACTAGCGGGGGGTTGGGTGAGCAGTTCTTC. It encodes CASSLAIHTSGGLGEQFF.

This clonotype was recorded a few times. The chain is built from TRBV11-2 and TRBJ2-1, with 10 bases aligning to TRBD2. Per germline, CDR1 SGHAT and CDR2 FQNNGV. Trimming cost V 5 bases and J 4 bases; bases outside gene matches: 14. This CDR3 has 18 amino acids. The CDR3 spells CASSHPPSWTSGYNEQFF. In DNA form, the CDR3 reads TGTGCCAGCAGCCATCCACCGAGTTGGACTAGCGGTTACAATGAGCAGTTCTTC.

This clonotype was counted many times. V usage is TRBV12-3 or TRBV12-4 and J usage is TRBJ2-3; 8 bases align to TRBD2. V shed 7 bases and J 2 bases; nucleotides not matched to a gene: 8. This CDR3 region has 15 residues. The CDR3 nucleotides read TGTGCCAGCACCCGCGGGAGGCCCTACACAGATACGCAGTATTTT. This sequence encodes CASTRGRPYTDTQYF.

This clonotype was detected only a few times. One end of the junction does not line up with germline, which may come from a read error. The chain couples TRBV12-3 or TRBV12-4 to TRBJ2-2; D remains unclear. This CDR3 region has 14 residues. For the CDR3, the DNA is TGTGCCAGCAGTGTAGCAGTGAACACCGGGGAGCTGTTTTTT. Protein: CASSVAVNTGELFF.

This clonotype was counted many times. The V call is TRBV29-1, the J call TRBJ1-5, with D maybe TRBD1 (5 bases). Germline V CDR1 and CDR2: SQVTM, ANQGSEA. The V end was cut by 6 bases, the J end by 4 bases, with 10 bases between. The CDR3 is 12 residues long. The CDR3 is CSVGGLNQPQHF. The CDR3 nucleotides are TGCAGCGTGGGGGGTCTTAATCAGCCCCAGCATTTT.

The chain recombines TRBV5-1 with TRBJ2-7, with TRBD1 matching 7 bases. Germline trimming cut 3 bases from V and 7 bases from J; bases unmatched to any gene: 10. Germline V gene sequence: CDR1 SGHRS, CDR2 YFSETQ. The CDR3 runs 14 residues. The CDR3 nucleotides read TGCGCCAGCAGCTATGACAGGGTTCGGGGTGAGCAGTACTTC. It encodes CASSYDRVRGEQYF.

This clonotype was observed many times. This chain joins TRBV6-2 or TRBV6-3 and TRBJ2-7; 8 nucleotides align to TRBD1. After removal of 0 bases from V and 7 bases from J, the junction contained 8 bases not matched to a gene. The CDR3 sequence is 15 residues long. The germline gives CDR1 MNHEY, CDR2 SVGEGT. The CDR3 region is CASSYSAGGEYEQYF. In DNA, the CDR3 is TGTGCCAGCAGTTACTCTGCAGGGGGCGAGTATGAGCAGTACTTC.

The sample holds many counts of this clonotype. The rearrangement joins TRBV12-3 or TRBV12-4 to TRBJ2-5; no clear D gene. The CDR3 consists of 11 residues. Trimming left V 2 bases short and J 4 bases short, with 2 bases between. The CDR3 DNA is TGTGCCAGCAGTTTATTAGAGACCCAGTACTTC. Its translation is CASSLLETQYF.

Points on this clonotype: This may arise from a read error, as a much more abundant clone is one base away. The V gene is TRBV4-3, the J gene TRBJ1-5; 9 bases fit TRBD1. CDR1 is LGHNA, CDR2 YSLEER, per germline. This CDR3 is built from 14 residues. The CDR3 spells CASSPGQGYQPQQF. The CDR3 DNA sequence: TGCGCCAGCAGCCCGGGACAGGGCTATCAGCCCCAGCAATTT.

This clonotype was observed at least ten times. The chain couples TRBV12-3 or TRBV12-4 to TRBJ2-1; maybe TRBD2 (6 bases). This CDR3 contains 16 residues. V lost 5 bases and J lost 4, with 18 bases in between. CDR3 loop: CASSLYPGLDYNEQFF. CDR3 DNA sequence: TGTGCCAGCAGTCTCTACCCGGGACTGGATTACAATGAGCAGTTCTTC.

The rearrangement uses TRBV12-3 or TRBV12-4 and TRBJ2-7; 7 bases align to TRBD1. V was pared by 6 bases and J by 3 bases, with 8 bases of the junction left unmatched. The CDR3 covers 14 residues. CDR3 amino acids: CASSPTGEYYEQYF. The CDR3 bases are TGTGCCAGCAGCCCTACAGGGGAGTACTACGAGCAGTACTTC.

This clonotype has ten or more counts. The chain carries TRBV20-1 and TRBJ1-1, with 7 bases identical to TRBD1. Germline V gene lookup returns CDR1 DFQATT and CDR2 SNEGSKA (reference sequence). The CDR3 consists of 16 residues. Germline trimming cut 3 bases from V and 0 bases from J; bases unmatched to any gene: 10. CDR3 bases: TGCAGTGCTAGTCTTGCGACAGGGAAAATGAACACTGAAGCTTTCTTT. Translation gives CSASLATGKMNTEAFF.

At least ten counts were recorded for this clonotype. The chain uses TRBV10-2 and TRBJ2-2; D is unclear. V shed 5 bases and J shed 4 bases, with 5 bases lying between them. The CDR3 consists of 12 residues. The germline V gene has CDR1 WSHSY and CDR2 SAAADI. The CDR3 DNA reads as TGCGCCAGCAGTCAGGTCACCGGGGAGCTGTTTTTT. Translated, it gives CASSQVTGELFF.

A few counts support this clonotype. The rearrangement joins TRBV2 to TRBJ1-4, with D tentatively TRBD1 (5 bases). CDR3 length equals 13 residues. Germline assignment: CDR1 SNHLY and CDR2 FYNNEI. The V end was cut by 8 bases, the J end by 8 bases, with 15 bases between. CDR3 nucleotide sequence: TGTGCCAGCCTTCCGGGGGATCGGGAAAAACTGTTTTTT. Its translation is CASLPGDREKLFF. Filled out from reference TRBV2 and TRBJ1-4, the complete variable domain reads EPEVTQTPSHQVTQMGQEVILRCVPISNHLYFYWYRQILGQKVEFLVSFYNNEISEKSEIFDDQFSVERPDGSNFTLKIRSTKLEDSAMYFCASLPGDREKLFFGSGTQLSVL.

V usage is TRBV18 and J usage is TRBJ2-5; 10 nucleotides align to TRBD2. The germline CDR1 and CDR2 sequences are KGHSH and LQKENI. The CDR3 runs 17 residues. V gave up 0 bases and J gave up 1 base; unmatched junction bases: 5. The CDR3 loop reads CASSPPTASGGQETQYF. DNA of the CDR3: TGTGCCAGCTCACCACCTACCGCTAGCGGGGGCCAAGAGACCCAGTACTTC.